The entry below gives a single T cell receptor beta chain sequence along with its context. Its antigen is as yet unknown. Method: immunoSEQ multiplex PCR; TCRdb's copy keeps in-frame clones and lacks some. The sample yields 80,000 or so clones, 70% to 90% seen once. The CDR3 has 14 residues. V was cut by 4 bases and J by 3 bases, with 11 bases left in between. Germline CDR1 is LNHDA and CDR2 is SQIVND (reference sequence). This sample is drawn from a study of identifying expanded T cells in peripheral blood. Findings and limits, study-wide: Technical replicates showed 0.9 to 1.5 changed clones; two weeks 15 to 20; four weeks 19. Clone count variance between approximately two-week samples rose with total template count.

The sample was blood. V gene TRBV19 combines with J gene TRBJ2-3; D might be TRBD2 (6 bases). The receptor was derived from a person aged 18-70 years in good health. The CDR3 reads CASSREAVTDTQYF. CDR3 in DNA: TGTGCCAGTAGTAGGGAGGCGGTAACAGATACGCAGTATTTT.